This TCR beta chain originates from a study of blood T cell repertoires in COVID-19 (TCRdb year 2020). Regarding the study in general: The collaborator samples originated in the United States, Italy and Spain and spanned the acute and convalescent phases of COVID-19. The prospective study material was composed of cDNA or gDNA derived from T cells, B-cell-depleted T cells, or PBMCs. Subjects who had been exposed to COVID-19, were actively infected with it, or had recovered from it provided the deeply sampled blood TCRbeta repertoires that made up the dataset. The repertoires were released in a freely available public database meant as a resource for research on the immune response to SARS-CoV-2. Samples came from the ongoing ImmuneRACE study (first 160 participants) plus 1,254 subjects from 6 global collaborators. Sample metadata almost always included a de-identified subject ID, COVID-19 status, age in years and sex. HLA class I and class II types, where available, came from metadata supplied by the sample provider rather than from assay-based typing. What the research found in general, with its limitations: How much clinical and demographic metadata was included differed by source and by participant, and the metadata was provided uncurated.

CDR1 and CDR2 are read off the germline V gene (reference sequence) as SEHNR and FQNEAQ. Spanning cysteine to phenylalanine, the CDR3 consists of 13 amino acids. Only the CDR3 region is kept as DNA, spanning 39 bases read in frame from base 1. The junction carries 12 bases between V and J, which are trimmed by 7 bases and 3 bases respectively. Whole blood was collected in K2EDTA tubes by collaborating institutions according to the institutions' own protocols. Collaborator samples were shipped for TCRbeta analysis as frozen whole blood, isolated PBMCs, or DNA extracted from either sample type. The immunoSEQ Assay, a bias-controlled multiplex PCR, was used to amplify TCRbeta CDR3 regions from genomic DNA. In the authors' own workflow: Within the assay, amplification of reference gene primers was used to estimate how many nucleated cells each sample contained. To quantify the absolute abundance of each unique TCRbeta CDR3 rearrangement, sequence reads were collapsed and filtered. For each sample, productive Simpson clonality was calculated as the square root of Simpson's diversity index over productive rearrangements. TCRdb retrieved this table from immuneACCESS and kept in-frame rearrangements only. Not all clones are present; in checked studies, unresolved V genes account for under half, and no reason is known for the remainder. That table supplies the V and J calls and clone size; D and trimming were determined from the DNA. The sample contains over 100,000 clones, 75% to 90% of them found a single time. The ten top clones hold about 2.5% of the sample.

As to this clone: Which antigen it targets is not known. Per-base quality was not reported, and no clone a single base away is much larger than it.

The rearranged segments are TRBV7-9 and TRBJ1-1; the D gene is perhaps TRBD1, on 5 matching bases. Material: peripheral blood. This receptor was taken from a man aged 50-60 years with active COVID-19. The CDR3 is CASTHGGDTEAFF. The base sequence is TGTGCCAGCACCCATGGAGGGGACACTGAAGCTTTCTTT.